The 16 T cell receptor beta chains listed next were all sequenced from one sample in a study of cytomegalovirus exposure and HLA in healthy donors. Amplification used 60 Vbeta primers and 13 Jbeta primers. Sequencing used immunoSEQ multiplex PCR; TCRdb keeps in-frame clones, though not all of them. The profile shows some 170,000 clones, roughly four fifths of them singletons. Sequenced input: PBMCs. These receptors came from a woman aged 18-29 years in good health and CMV-seropositive.

The rearrangement links TRBV9 to TRBJ1-1; 8 bases agree with TRBD1. There are 15 residues in the CDR3. Germline-derived CDR1 and CDR2 are SGDLS and YYNGEE. V lost 0 bases and J lost 3; bases outside the gene matches: 4. The CDR3 protein is CASSVDDRGHTEAFF. The CDR3, as DNA: TGTGCCAGCAGCGTAGATGACAGGGGCCACACTGAAGCTTTCTTT.

The chain links TRBV14 to TRBJ2-3; no definite D call. Trimming took 1 base from V and 6 from J, leaving 8 bases between them. From germline, CDR1 is SGHDN and CDR2 FVKESK. This CDR3 contains 13 residues. The CDR3 loop is CASSQGQMDTQYF. The CDR3 DNA follows: TGTGCCAGCAGCCAAGGGCAGATGGATACGCAGTATTTT.

The rearrangement uses TRBV9 and TRBJ2-7, with TRBD1 matching over 9 bases. This CDR3 comprises 14 residues. Germline V gene data show CDR1 as SGDLS and CDR2 as YYNGEE. With V trimmed by 0 bases and J by 3 bases, 1 base remained unmatched. The CDR3 loop is CASSVGQGGYEQYF. The CDR3 DNA sequence: TGTGCCAGCAGCGTAGGACAGGGGGGCTACGAGCAGTACTTC.

The chain has TRBV6-4 and TRBJ1-6, with 9 bases that match TRBD1. Germline loops: CDR1 MRHNA, CDR2 SNTAGT. This CDR3 has 15 amino acids. The J segment lost 8 bases and the V segment lost 0 bases, leaving 2 bases of the junction unmatched. The CDR3 DNA reads as TGTGCCAGCAGTGACTCTACAGGGGGCGATTCACCCCTCCACTTT. Its protein product is CASSDSTGGDSPLHF.

The gene calls are TRBV29-1 and TRBJ1-3; 8 nucleotides align to TRBD1. The V segment lost 6 bases and the J segment 0 bases; nucleotides outside the gene matches: 4. CDR1 and CDR2 from the germline V gene are SQVTM and ANQGSEA. The CDR3 has 14 residues. DNA for the CDR3: TGCAGCGTAGCAGGGACAGGCTCTGGAAACACCATATATTTT. Its protein product is CSVAGTGSGNTIYF.

Details on this clone: The sample has other DNA sequences that encode this CDR3 too. CDR3: CASSLVLAGDYEQYF. The DNA of the CDR3 is TGTGCCAGCAGCTTGGTACTAGCGGGGGACTACGAGCAGTACTTC. V usage is TRBV5-6 and J usage is TRBJ2-7; 11 nucleotides agree with TRBD2. The V gene's germline CDR1 is SGHDT and CDR2 YYEEEE. V lost 0 bases to trimming and J lost 3 bases; unmatched junction nucleotides: 2. The CDR3 extends over 15 amino acids.

This clone occurred once. The chain has TRBV18 and TRBJ2-7; 8 positions match TRBD1. The CDR3 totals 13 residues. V lost 4 bases to trimming and J lost 3 bases; unmatched junction nucleotides: 2. Germline assignment: CDR1 KGHSH and CDR2 LQKENI. The CDR3 DNA sequence: TGTGCCAGCTCACAGGGACAGGACTACGAGCAGTACTTC. It codes for CASSQGQDYEQYF.

The chain links TRBV7-3 to TRBJ2-5; 9 bases align to TRBD2. Germline assignment: CDR1 SGHTA and CDR2 FQGTGA. The J segment lost 4 bases and the V segment lost 5 bases, leaving 8 bases of the junction unmatched. The CDR3 runs to 15 residues. The CDR3 protein is CASSVAGGRRETQYF. The CDR3 coding sequence is TGTGCCAGCAGCGTGGCGGGGGGGCGACGAGAGACCCAGTACTTC.

The CDR3 reads CASSQRTGSTDTQYF. The CDR3 DNA reads TGCGCCAGCAGTCAGAGGACAGGGAGCACAGATACGCAGTATTTT. This rearrangement joins TRBV4-3 to TRBJ2-3; 8 bases are shared with TRBD1. Germline V gives CDR1 LGHNA, CDR2 YSLEER. The CDR3 runs to 15 residues. With V trimmed by 6 bases and J by 0 bases, 5 bases remained unmatched.

This chain joins TRBV29-1 and TRBJ1-2, with 9 positions matching TRBD1. The CDR3 extends over 12 amino acids. From germline, CDR1 is SQVTM and CDR2 ANQGSEA. V lost 7 bases to trimming and J lost 4 bases; unmatched junction nucleotides: 4. CDR3 bases: TGCAGCGCTGAGGGACAGGGCTATGGCTACACCTTC. Protein sequence: CSAEGQGYGYTF.

CDR3 region: CASSPQTGVIQYF. The CDR3 DNA is TGTGCCAGCTCACCCCAGACAGGCGTGATCCAGTACTTC. V and J are TRBV18 and TRBJ2-7; a possible D gene is TRBD1 (6 bases). The CDR3 spans 13 residues. Germline V gene lookup returns CDR1 KGHSH and CDR2 LQKENI. V was pared by 3 bases and J by 10 bases, with 16 bases between.

Notes on this clone: Other DNA sequences in this specimen translate into the identical CDR3. The chain joins TRBV7-2 to TRBJ1-6; TRBD1 aligns across 7 bases. The CDR3 consists of 15 residues. Germline V gives CDR1 SGHTA, CDR2 FQGNSA. V lost 3 bases and J lost 3; bases outside the gene matches: 2. The CDR3 is CASSLDRSYNSPLHF. The CDR3 coding sequence is TGTGCCAGCAGCTTGGACAGGAGCTATAATTCACCCCTCCACTTT.

The chain has TRBV4-3 and TRBJ1-5, with a possible D match to TRBD1 (6 bases). The germline gives CDR1 LGHNA, CDR2 YSLEER. Trimming removed 5 bases from V and 5 bases from J, with 13 bases in between. This CDR3 comprises 14 residues. Written as DNA, the CDR3 is TGCGCCAGCAGCTGGTACAGGGCGGATCAGCCCCAGCATTTT. Translated, it gives CASSWYRADQPQHF.

This sequence joins TRBV2 and TRBJ2-5; TRBD1 matches at 11 bases. The last part of the DNA fits TRBJ2-7 better; the J call may be wrong. Germline lookup yields CDR1 SNHLY and CDR2 FYNNEI. The CDR3 is 15 amino acids. The DNA of the CDR3 is TGTGCCAGCAGACCAAGGACAGGGGGCGGGTACGAGCAGTACTTC. It yields the protein CASRPRTGGGYEQYF.

The chain couples TRBV29-1 to TRBJ2-7; no firm D call. Trimming took 0 bases from V and 3 from J, leaving 9 bases between them. CDR1 and CDR2 (germline): SQVTM, ANQGSEA. The CDR3 runs 13 residues. The CDR3 reads CSVEDGYNYEQYF. DNA for the CDR3: TGCAGCGTTGAAGATGGTTACAACTACGAGCAGTACTTC.

The chain is built from TRBV7-2 and TRBJ2-2; 9 positions match TRBD1. Germline V gene sequence: CDR1 SGHTA, CDR2 FQGNSA. The CDR3 has 14 amino acids. Losses at the gene ends were 5 bases for V and 7 bases for J; bases not matched to a gene: 5. The CDR3: CASSGTGRVGELFF. CDR3 coding DNA: TGTGCCAGCAGCGGGACAGGGAGGGTCGGGGAGCTGTTTTTT.